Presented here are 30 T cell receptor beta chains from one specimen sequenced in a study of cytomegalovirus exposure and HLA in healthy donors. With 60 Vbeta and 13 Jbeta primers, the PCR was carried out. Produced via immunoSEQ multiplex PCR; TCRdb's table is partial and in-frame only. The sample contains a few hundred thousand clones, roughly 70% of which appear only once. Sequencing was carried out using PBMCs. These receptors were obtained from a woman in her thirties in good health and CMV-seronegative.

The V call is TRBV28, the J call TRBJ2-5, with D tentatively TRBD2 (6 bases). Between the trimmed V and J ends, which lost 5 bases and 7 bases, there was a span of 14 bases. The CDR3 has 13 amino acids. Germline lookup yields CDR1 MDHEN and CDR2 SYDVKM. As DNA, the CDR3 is TGTGCCAGCAGTATGGGACTTGTAGGGACCCAGTACTTC. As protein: CASSMGLVGTQYF.

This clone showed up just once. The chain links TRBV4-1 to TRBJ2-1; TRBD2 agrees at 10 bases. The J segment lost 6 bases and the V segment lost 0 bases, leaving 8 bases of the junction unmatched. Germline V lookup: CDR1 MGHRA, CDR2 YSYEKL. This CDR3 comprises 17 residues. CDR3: CASSQDPLAGVFNEQFF. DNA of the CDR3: TGCGCCAGCAGCCAAGACCCGCTAGCGGGAGTGTTCAATGAGCAGTTCTTC.

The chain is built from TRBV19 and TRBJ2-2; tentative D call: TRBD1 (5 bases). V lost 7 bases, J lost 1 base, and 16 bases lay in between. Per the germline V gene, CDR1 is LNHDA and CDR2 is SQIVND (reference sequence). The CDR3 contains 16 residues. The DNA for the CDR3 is TGTGCCAGTAAGGTGGTTTGGCAGGGGAACACCGGGGAGCTGTTTTTT. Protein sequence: CASKVVWQGNTGELFF. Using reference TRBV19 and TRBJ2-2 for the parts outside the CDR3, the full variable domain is DGGITQSPKYLFRKEGQNVTLSCEQNLNHDAMYWYRQDPGQGLRLIYYSQIVNDFQKGDIAEGYSVSREKKESFPLTVTSAQKNPTAFYLCASKVVWQGNTGELFFGEGSRLTVL.

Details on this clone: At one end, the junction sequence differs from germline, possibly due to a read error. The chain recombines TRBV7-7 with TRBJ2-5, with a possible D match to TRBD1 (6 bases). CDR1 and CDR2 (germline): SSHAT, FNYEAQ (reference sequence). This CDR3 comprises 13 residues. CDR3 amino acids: CASSYGQLETQYF. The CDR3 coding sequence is TGTGCTAGCAGCTACGGACAGCTAGAGACCCAGTACTTC.

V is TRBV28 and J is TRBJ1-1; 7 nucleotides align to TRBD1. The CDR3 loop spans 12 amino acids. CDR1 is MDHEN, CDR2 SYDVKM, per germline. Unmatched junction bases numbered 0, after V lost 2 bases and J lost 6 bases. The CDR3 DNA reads TGTGCCAGCAGTTTAGACAGGGCTGAAGCTTTCTTT. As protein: CASSLDRAEAFF.

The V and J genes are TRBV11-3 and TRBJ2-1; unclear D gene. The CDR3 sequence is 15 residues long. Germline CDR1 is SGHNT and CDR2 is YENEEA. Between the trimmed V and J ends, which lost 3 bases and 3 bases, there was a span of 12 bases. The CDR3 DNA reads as TGTGCCAGCAGCTTCGCGTCCACCGTCTACAATGAGCAGTTCTTC. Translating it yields CASSFASTVYNEQFF. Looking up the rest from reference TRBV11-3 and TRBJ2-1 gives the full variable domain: EAGVVQSPRYKIIEKKQPVAFWCNPISGHNTLYWYLQNLGQGPELLIRYENEEAVDDSQLPKDRFSAERLKGVDSTLKIQPAELGDSAVYLCASSFASTVYNEQFFGPGTRLTVL.

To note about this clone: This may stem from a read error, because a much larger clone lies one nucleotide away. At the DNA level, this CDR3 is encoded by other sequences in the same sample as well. The CDR3 region has the DNA TGTGCCAGCAGCGAGACAGGGGGCACTGAAGCTTTCTTT. Encoded protein: CASSETGGTEAFF. The rearrangement joins TRBV7-9 to TRBJ1-1, with TRBD1 matching over 9 bases. The germline V gene has CDR1 SEHNR and CDR2 FQNEAQ (reference sequence). After removal of 5 bases from V and 4 bases from J, the junction contained 2 bases not matched to a gene. The CDR3 is 13 residues long.

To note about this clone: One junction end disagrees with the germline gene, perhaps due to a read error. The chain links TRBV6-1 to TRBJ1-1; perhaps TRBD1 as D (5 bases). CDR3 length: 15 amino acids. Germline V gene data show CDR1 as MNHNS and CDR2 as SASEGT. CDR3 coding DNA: TGTGCCGGCAGTGAAAATTGGGACTTGAACACTGAAGCTTTCTTT. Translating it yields CAGSENWDLNTEAFF.

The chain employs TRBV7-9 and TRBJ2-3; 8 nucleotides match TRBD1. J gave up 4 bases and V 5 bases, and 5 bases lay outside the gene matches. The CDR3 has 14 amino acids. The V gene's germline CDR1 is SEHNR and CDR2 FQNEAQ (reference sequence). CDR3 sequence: CASSKTGDPDTQYF. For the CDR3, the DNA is TGTGCCAGCAGCAAGACAGGGGATCCAGATACGCAGTATTTT.

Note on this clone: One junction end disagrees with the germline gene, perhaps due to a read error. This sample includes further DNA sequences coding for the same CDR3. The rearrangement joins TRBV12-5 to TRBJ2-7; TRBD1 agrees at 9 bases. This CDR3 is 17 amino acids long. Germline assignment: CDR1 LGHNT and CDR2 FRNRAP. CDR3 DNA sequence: TGTGCTAGTGGCTTGGGGACAGGGATATCGGGATACTACGAGCAGTACTTC. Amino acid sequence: CASGLGTGISGYYEQYF.

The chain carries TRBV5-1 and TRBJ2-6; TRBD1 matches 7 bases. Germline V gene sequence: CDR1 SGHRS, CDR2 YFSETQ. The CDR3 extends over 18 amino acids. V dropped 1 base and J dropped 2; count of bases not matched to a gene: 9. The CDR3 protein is CASSLFSVGGAGANVLTF. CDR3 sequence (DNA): TGCGCCAGCAGCTTGTTCTCCGTAGGGGGCGCTGGGGCCAACGTCCTGACTTTC.

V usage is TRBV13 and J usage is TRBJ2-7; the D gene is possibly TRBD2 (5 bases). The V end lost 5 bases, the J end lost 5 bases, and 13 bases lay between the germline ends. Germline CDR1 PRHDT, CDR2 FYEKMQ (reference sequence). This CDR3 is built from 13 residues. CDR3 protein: CASSPPGENEQYF. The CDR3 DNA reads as TGTGCCAGCAGCCCCCCTGGGGAGAACGAGCAGTACTTC.

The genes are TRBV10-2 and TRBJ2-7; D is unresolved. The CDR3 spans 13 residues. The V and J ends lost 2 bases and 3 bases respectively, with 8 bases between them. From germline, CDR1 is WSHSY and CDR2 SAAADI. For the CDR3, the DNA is TGCGCCAGCAGTGAGGCGGCTTTCTACGAGCAGTACTTC. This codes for CASSEAAFYEQYF.

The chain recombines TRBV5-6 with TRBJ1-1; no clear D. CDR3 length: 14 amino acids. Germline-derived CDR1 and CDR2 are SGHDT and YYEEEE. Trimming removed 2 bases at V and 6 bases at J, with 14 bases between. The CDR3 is CASSLSRVSAEAFF. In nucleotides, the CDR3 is TGTGCCAGCAGCTTATCACGCGTTTCCGCTGAAGCTTTCTTT.

Here the CDR3 DNA reads TGTGCCAGCAGCATTGCACCGGGACAGGGTCAGCCCCAGCATTTT. Its protein product is CASSIAPGQGQPQHF. V is TRBV5-5 and J is TRBJ1-5; 9 bases line up with TRBD1. Losses at the gene ends were 4 bases for V and 6 bases for J; bases not matched to a gene: 8. Germline V gene lookup returns CDR1 SGHKS and CDR2 YYEKEE (reference sequence). CDR3 size: 15 residues. Supplemented by reference TRBV5-5 and TRBJ1-5, the full variable domain reads DAGVTQSPTHLIKTRGQQVTLRCSPISGHKSVSWYQQVLGQGPQFIFQYYEKEERGRGNFPDRFSARQFPNYSSELNVNALLLGDSALYLCASSIAPGQGQPQHFGDGTRLSIL.

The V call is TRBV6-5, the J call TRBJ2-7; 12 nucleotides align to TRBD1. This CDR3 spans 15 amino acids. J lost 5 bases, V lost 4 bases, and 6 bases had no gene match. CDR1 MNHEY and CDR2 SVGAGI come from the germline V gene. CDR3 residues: CASSSGQGARNEQYF. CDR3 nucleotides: TGTGCCAGCAGTTCGGGACAGGGGGCTAGGAACGAGCAGTACTTC.

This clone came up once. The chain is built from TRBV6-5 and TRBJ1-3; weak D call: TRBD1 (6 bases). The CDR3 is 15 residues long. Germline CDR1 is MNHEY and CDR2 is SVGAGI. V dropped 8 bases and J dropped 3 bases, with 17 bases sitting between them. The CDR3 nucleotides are TGTGCCAGCGGCCAAGGGGGGGCGGGTGGAAACACCATATATTTT. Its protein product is CASGQGGAGGNTIYF.

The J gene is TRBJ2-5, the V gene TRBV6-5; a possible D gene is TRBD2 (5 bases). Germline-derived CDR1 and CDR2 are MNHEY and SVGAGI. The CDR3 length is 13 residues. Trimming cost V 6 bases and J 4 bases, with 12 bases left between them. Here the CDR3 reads CASSPFRGETQYF. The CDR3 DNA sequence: TGTGCCAGCAGCCCTTTTCGGGGAGAGACCCAGTACTTC.

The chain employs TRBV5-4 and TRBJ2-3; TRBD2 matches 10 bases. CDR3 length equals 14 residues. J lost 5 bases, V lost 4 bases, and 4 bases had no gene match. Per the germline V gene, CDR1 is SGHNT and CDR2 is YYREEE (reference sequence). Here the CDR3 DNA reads TGTGCCAGCAGCCAGACTAGCGGGTTAGATACGCAGTATTTT. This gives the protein CASSQTSGLDTQYF.

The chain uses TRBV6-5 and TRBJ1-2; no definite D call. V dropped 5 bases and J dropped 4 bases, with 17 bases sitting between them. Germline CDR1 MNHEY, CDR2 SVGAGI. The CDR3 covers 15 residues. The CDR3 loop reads CASSAEMGPTYGYTF. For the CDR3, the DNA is TGTGCCAGCAGTGCCGAGATGGGCCCTACCTATGGCTACACCTTC.

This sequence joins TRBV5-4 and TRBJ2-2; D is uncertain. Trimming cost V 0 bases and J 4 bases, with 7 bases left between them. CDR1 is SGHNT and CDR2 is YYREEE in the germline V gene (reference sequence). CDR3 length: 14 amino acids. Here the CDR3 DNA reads TGTGCCAGCAGCTTGGGACGGAGCACCGGGGAGCTGTTTTTT. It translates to CASSLGRSTGELFF.

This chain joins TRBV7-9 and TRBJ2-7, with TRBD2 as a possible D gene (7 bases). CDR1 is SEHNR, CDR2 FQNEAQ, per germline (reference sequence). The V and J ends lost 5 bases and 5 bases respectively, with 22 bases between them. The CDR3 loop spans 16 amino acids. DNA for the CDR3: TGTGCCAGCAGCACCCTGGGGGGCGGGAGTGTCAACGAGCAGTACTTC. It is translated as CASSTLGGGSVNEQYF.

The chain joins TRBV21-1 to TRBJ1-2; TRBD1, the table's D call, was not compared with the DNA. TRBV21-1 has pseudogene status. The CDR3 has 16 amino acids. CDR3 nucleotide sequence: TGTGCCAGCAGCAAAAGGTCGGCAGGGGGTAACTATGGCTACACCTTC. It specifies CASSKRSAGGNYGYTF.

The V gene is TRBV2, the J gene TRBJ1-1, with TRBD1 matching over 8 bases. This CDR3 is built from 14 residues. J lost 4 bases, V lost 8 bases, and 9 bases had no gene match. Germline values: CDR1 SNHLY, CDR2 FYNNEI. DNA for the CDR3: TGTGCCAGCCGGGGGCAGGGGGCCGGCACTGAAGCTTTCTTT. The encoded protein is CASRGQGAGTEAFF.

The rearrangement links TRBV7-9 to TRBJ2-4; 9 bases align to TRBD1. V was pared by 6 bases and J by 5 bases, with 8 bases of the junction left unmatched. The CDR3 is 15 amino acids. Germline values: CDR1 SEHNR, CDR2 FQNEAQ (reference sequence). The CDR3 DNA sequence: TGTGCCAGCAGGGGGACAGGGATGATCGAAAACATTCAGTACTTC. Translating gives CASRGTGMIENIQYF.

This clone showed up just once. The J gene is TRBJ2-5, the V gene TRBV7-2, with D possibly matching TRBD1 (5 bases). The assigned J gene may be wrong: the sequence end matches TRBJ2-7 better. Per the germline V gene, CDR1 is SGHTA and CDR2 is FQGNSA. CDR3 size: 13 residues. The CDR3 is CASSSRQTYEQYF. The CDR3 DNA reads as TGTGCCAGCAGCTCCCGACAGACCTACGAGCAGTACTTC.

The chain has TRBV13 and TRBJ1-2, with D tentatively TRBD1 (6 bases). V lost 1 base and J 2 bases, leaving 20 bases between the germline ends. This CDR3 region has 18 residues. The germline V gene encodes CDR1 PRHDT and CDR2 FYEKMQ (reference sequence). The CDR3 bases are TGTGCCAGCAGCTTAGAGGACAGAATCCTACAACTGAACTATGGCTACACCTTC. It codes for CASSLEDRILQLNYGYTF. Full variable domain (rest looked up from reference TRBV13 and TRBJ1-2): AAGVIQSPRHLIKEKRETATLKCYPIPRHDTVYWYQQGPGQDPQFLISFYEKMQSDKGSIPDRFSAQQFSDYHSELNMSSLELGDSALYFCASSLEDRILQLNYGYTFGSGTRLTVV.

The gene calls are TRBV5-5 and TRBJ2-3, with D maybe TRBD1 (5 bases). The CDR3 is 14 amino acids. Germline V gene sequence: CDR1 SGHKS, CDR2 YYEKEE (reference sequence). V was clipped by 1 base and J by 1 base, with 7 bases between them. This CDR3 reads CASSLTGRTDTQYF. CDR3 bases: TGTGCCAGCAGCTTGACAGGCCGCACAGATACGCAGTATTTT. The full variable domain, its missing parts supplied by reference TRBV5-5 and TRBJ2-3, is DAGVTQSPTHLIKTRGQQVTLRCSPISGHKSVSWYQQVLGQGPQFIFQYYEKEERGRGNFPDRFSARQFPNYSSELNVNALLLGDSALYLCASSLTGRTDTQYFGPGTRLTVL.

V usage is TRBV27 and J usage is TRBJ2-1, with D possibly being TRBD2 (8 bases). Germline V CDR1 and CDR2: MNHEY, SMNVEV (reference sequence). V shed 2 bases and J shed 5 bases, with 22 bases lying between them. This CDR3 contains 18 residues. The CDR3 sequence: CASSLNPGGQGVNNEQFF. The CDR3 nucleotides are TGTGCCAGCAGTTTAAACCCGGGAGGGCAGGGGGTCAACAATGAGCAGTTCTTC.

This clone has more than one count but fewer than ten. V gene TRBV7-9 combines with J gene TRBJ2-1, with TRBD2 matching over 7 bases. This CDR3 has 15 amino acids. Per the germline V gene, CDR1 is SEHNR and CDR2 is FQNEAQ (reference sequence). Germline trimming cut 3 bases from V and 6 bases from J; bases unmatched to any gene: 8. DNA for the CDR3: TGTGCCAGCAGCTTGACTAGCCCCCTTTCCAATGAGCAGTTCTTC. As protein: CASSLTSPLSNEQFF.